A selection of T cell receptor beta chains follows, all from one sample in a study of shared clonotypes between healthy human individuals. Sequencing was performed with immunoSEQ multiplex PCR; in TCRdb, only in-frame clones are kept and a portion is missing. The sample has hundreds of thousands of clones; more than 70% are singletons. The specimen sequenced was PBMCs. Source of these receptors: a woman in her 40s in good health. Some clones in this sample may be carry-over from other donors' samples. Each CDR3 is given with its conserved first and last residue. D genes are given only for firm matches. Clone size is given for some rows only: seen once, a few or many times, or a class if the clone is expanded.

j_gene | v_gene | abundance | d_gene | CDR3aa | CDR3nt
TRBJ2-5 | TRBV29-1 | . | . | CSVETGGETQYF | TGCAGCGTTGAGACAGGAGGGGAGACCCAGTACTTC
TRBJ2-7 | TRBV28 | . | TRBD2 | CASSTAGSSYEQYF | TGTGCCAGCAGCACAGCGGGGAGCTCCTACGAGCAGTACTTC
TRBJ2-6 | TRBV5-1 | . | . | CASSVTVSGANVLTF | TGCGCCAGCAGCGTAACAGTCTCTGGGGCCAACGTCCTGACTTTC
TRBJ2-4 | TRBV11-3 | few | TRBD1 | CASSRGGQGTKNIQYF | TGTGCCAGCAGCCGGGGGGGACAGGGGACGAAAAACATTCAGTACTTC
TRBJ1-4 | TRBV7-9 | . | TRBD1 | CASSSGTGMRNEKLSF | TGTGCCAGCAGTTCCGGGACAGGGATGAGGAATGAAAAACTGTCTTTT
TRBJ2-7 | TRBV28 | . | . | CASSPGDFLSYEQYF | TGTGCCAGCAGTCCCGGGGACTTCCTTTCCTACGAGCAGTACTTC
TRBJ2-3 | TRBV5-4 | . | . | CVSPARDTDTQYF | TGTGTCTCGCCGGCCCGGGACACAGATACGCAGTATTTT
TRBJ2-1 | TRBV18 | . | TRBD1 | CASSPETGEAEQFF | TGTGCCAGCTCCCCAGAGACAGGGGAGGCTGAGCAGTTCTTC
TRBJ2-1 | TRBV9 | . | . | CASSVVGGLDEQFF | TGTGCCAGCAGCGTAGTTGGGGGGTTGGATGAGCAGTTCTTC
TRBJ2-2 | TRBV7-3 | . | . | CASSLATGELFF | TGTGCCAGCAGCTTAGCAACCGGGGAGCTGTTTTTT
TRBJ2-7 | TRBV5-8 | . | . | CASSSGPERYEQYF | TGTGCCAGCAGCTCCGGACCCGAGAGGTACGAGCAGTACTTC
TRBJ2-7 | TRBV19 | . | . | CASSVRGGGTPYEQYF | TGTGCCAGTAGCGTCAGGGGCGGAGGGACACCCTACGAGCAGTACTTC
TRBJ1-2 | TRBV28 | . | TRBD1 | CASSLLLGTGNYGYTF | TGTGCCAGCAGTTTACTTCTCGGGACAGGGAATTATGGCTACACCTTC
TRBJ2-7 | TRBV11-2 | . | TRBD2 | CASSLNPGGYEQYF | TGTGCCAGCAGCTTAAACCCGGGGGGCTACGAGCAGTACTTC
TRBJ2-7 | TRBV6-6 | once | TRBD2 | CVSSYSASGYEQYF | TGTGTCAGCAGCTACAGCGCTAGCGGGTACGAGCAGTACTTC
TRBJ1-4 | TRBV28 | . | TRBD1 | CASMTGATNEKLFF | TGTGCCAGCATGACAGGGGCTACTAATGAAAAACTGTTTTTT
TRBJ2-5 | TRBV7-9 | . | TRBD2 | CASSLGGLAGEQYF | TGTGCCAGCAGCTTAGGCGGACTAGCGGGGGAGCAGTACTTC
TRBJ2-3 | TRBV28 | . | . | CASRHAAASRYTDTQYF | TGTGCCAGCAGGCACGCAGCTGCTAGCAGATACACAGATACGCAGTATTTT
TRBJ2-2 | TRBV19 | . | . | CASNPKGGRTGELFF | TGTGCCAGTAACCCAAAGGGGGGGCGAACCGGGGAGCTGTTTTTT
TRBJ2-1 | TRBV11-2 | . | TRBD2 | CASSLDRGLVSFNEQFF | TGTGCCAGCAGCTTAGACAGGGGACTAGTATCGTTCAATGAGCAGTTCTTC
TRBJ2-3 | TRBV28 | few | . | CASEDPQFRGTQYF | TGTGCCAGCGAGGACCCCCAATTCCGGGGTACGCAGTATTTT
TRBJ1-3 | TRBV9 | many | . | CASSGHRAPVSGNTIYF | TGTGCCAGCAGCGGACACAGGGCGCCGGTCTCTGGAAACACCATATATTTT
TRBJ2-1 | TRBV27 | once | . | CASSLRLVDRSYNEQFF | TGTGCCAGCAGTTTACGACTAGTCGATAGGTCCTACAATGAGCAGTTCTTC
TRBJ2-5 | TRBV30 | . | . | CAWSVLHPQETQYF | TGTGCCTGGAGTGTACTCCACCCCCAAGAGACCCAGTACTTC
TRBJ1-5 | TRBV28 | . | . | CASSRIDRDYQPQHF | TGTGCCAGCAGTCGTATCGACAGAGATTATCAGCCCCAGCATTTT
TRBJ1-4 | TRBV28 | . | . | CASSSSGTVSFNEKLFF | TGTGCCAGCAGTTCCTCCGGGACGGTTAGTTTTAATGAAAAACTGTTTTTT
TRBJ1-5 | TRBV6-5 | . | TRBD1 | CASRTTGFNQPQHF | TGTGCCAGCAGGACGACAGGGTTCAATCAGCCCCAGCATTTT
TRBJ2-7 | TRBV27 | . | . | CASSFSGGSYEQYF | TGTGCCAGCAGTTTCAGCGGAGGCTCCTACGAGCAGTACTTC
TRBJ2-2 | TRBV5-4 | . | TRBD2 | CASSNLAGGVAGELFF | TGTGCCAGCAGCAACTTAGCGGGAGGAGTTGCCGGGGAGCTGTTTTTT
TRBJ1-5 | TRBV7-2 | . | TRBD1 | CASSSTGVYSNQPQHF | TGTGCCAGCAGCTCAACAGGGGTTTATAGCAATCAGCCCCAGCATTTT
TRBJ1-1 | TRBV18 | once | TRBD1 | CASSPTGQGEAFF | TGTGCCAGCTCACCAACGGGACAGGGAGAGGCTTTCTTT
TRBJ2-7 | TRBV6-4 | once | TRBD2 | CASSYSSLAAFYEQYF | TGTGCCAGCAGTTACTCGAGCCTAGCGGCCTTCTACGAGCAGTACTTC